This T cell receptor (beta chain) is from a study of shared clonotypes between healthy human individuals. Study observations and caveats: The sharing of 5% to 6.5% of naive CD4 clonotypes was seen across a few donors. Naive subsets typically showed greater estimated richness than memory subsets. Some clonotypes were shared by all four sorted-subset donors, while others were not shared. The non-shared ones had lower generation probabilities than the shared ones.

In the naive CD8 group, cells lacked CD45RO and were positively selected for CCR7, so terminally differentiated effector memory CD45RA+ cells were left out. Donors were healthy HIV-negative adults without recently reported acute infections or vaccinations. This CDR3 spans 15 amino acids. CDR1 and CDR2 from the germline V gene are SQVTM and ANQGSEA. Trimming removed 7 bases from V and 0 bases from J; junction bases left unmatched: 3. Comment on this clone: Its matching antigen is unknown.

Generated by immunoSEQ multiplex PCR, the TCRdb table keeps only in-frame clones and is missing some. The sample contains 500,000 to 700,000 clones, around 95% of which appear only once. This clonotype was obtained from a woman younger than 45 in good health. Input material: naive CD8+ T cells sorted from blood. The V and J genes are TRBV29-1 and TRBJ2-1; 13 bases line up with TRBD2. CDR3 coding DNA: TGCAGCGGACTAGCGGGAGGCTCCTCCTACAATGAGCAGTTCTTC. Amino acids: CSGLAGGSSYNEQFF.